The source of this T cell receptor beta chain is a study of T cell responses to AZD1222 COVID-19 vaccine. Sequencing was performed with immunoSEQ multiplex PCR; in TCRdb, only in-frame clones are kept and a portion is missing. The sample contains about 160,000 clones, 90% to 95% of which appear only once. Findings and limits, study-wide: Targets within unmutated variant regions were reportedly found for nearly half of spike-specific TCRs. Vaccination with two AZD1222 doses was followed by a rise in Spike-specific TCR breadth and depth.

This clone was recorded only once. Its antigen is currently unknown. V shed 4 bases and J shed 0 bases, with 14 bases lying between them. The CDR3 is made up of 17 amino acids. The germline gives CDR1 SGHNT, CDR2 YYREEE (reference sequence). The chain uses TRBV5-4 and TRBJ2-6, with D unclear. This receptor was obtained from an adult in good health. Sequencing used peripheral blood, obtained on day 0 of AZD1222 vaccination. CDR3 in amino acids: CASSPQTYASGANVLTF. For the CDR3, the DNA is TGTGCCAGCAGCCCACAGACATACGCCTCTGGGGCCAACGTCCTGACTTTC. The full variable domain, rest sourced from reference TRBV5-4 and TRBJ2-6, is ETGVTQSPTHLIKTRGQQVTLRCSSQSGHNTVSWYQQALGQGPQFIFQYYREEENGRGNFPPRFSGLQFPNYSSELNVNALELDDSALYLCASSPQTYASGANVLTFGAGSRLTVL.